The clone carrying this TCR beta chain was seen repeatedly, ten times or more. MiXCR, applied by TCRdb to the RT-PCR reads, yields one record per CDR3 protein. The sample records almost 700,000 distinct CDR3 sequences, 12% to 15% being singletons. V was trimmed by 5 bases and J by 7 bases, leaving 15 bases between them. There are 14 residues in the CDR3. In germline, CDR1 is SGHTA, CDR2 FQGNSA. This clonotype was obtained from a female donor in good health, serving as a healthy control. Sequenced material: memory CD4+ T cells from blood. The J gene is TRBJ2-1, the V gene TRBV7-2; possible D gene TRBD1, 5 bases. The CDR3 sequence is CASSQGAGRNEQFF. Here the CDR3 DNA reads TGTGCCAGCAGCCAGGGCGCAGGGCGGAATGAGCAGTTCTTC.